The rows below give T cell receptor beta chains drawn from one sample of a study of PD-1 blockade in mismatch repair-deficient tumors. TCRdb's table, derived via immunoSEQ multiplex PCR, lists solely in-frame clones and lacks some. The data contain tens of thousands of clones, about 87% of them seen just once; the ten biggest clones take up 11% to 15%. This specimen was peripheral blood, taken 52 weeks after starting pembrolizumab. These receptors were obtained from an adult with mismatch repair-deficient cancer. CDR3s include the opening cysteine and the closing phenylalanine or tryptophan. The D gene is left open where the match is weak. Not every row has a clone size; where given, it reads once, few, many or a size class.

>TRBV7-3|-|TRBJ2-5|-
CASSLGSGETQYF
TGTGCCAGCAGCTTAGGCTCTGGGGAGACCCAGTACTTC
>TRBV5-4|-|TRBJ1-1|TRBD1
CASSWWDSTEAFF
TGTGCCAGCAGCTGGTGGGACAGCACTGAAGCTTTCTTT
>TRBV30|-|TRBJ2-3|-
CAWSPPGLSTDTQYF
TGTGCCTGGAGCCCTCCGGGACTTAGCACAGATACGCAGTATTTT
>TRBV5-6|-|TRBJ2-1|-
CASSLTGSWGNNEQFF
TGTGCCAGCAGCTTGACAGGCTCCTGGGGGAACAATGAGCAGTTCTTC
>TRBV10-2|-|TRBJ2-7|TRBD1
CASSESRKYRDSFQDEQYF
TGCGCCAGCAGTGAGTCTCGAAAATACCGGGACAGTTTTCAGGACGAGCAGTACTTC
>TRBV28|-|TRBJ2-3|-
CASSPRGIGSTDTQYF
TGTGCCAGCAGTCCCCGGGGTATCGGGAGCACAGATACGCAGTATTTT
>TRBV29-1|-|TRBJ2-3|-
CSVEQGTDTQYF
TGCAGCGTTGAACAGGGCACAGATACGCAGTATTTT
>TRBV10-3|-|TRBJ2-7|-
CAISEQWGDSFYEQYF
TGTGCCATCAGTGAACAGTGGGGGGACTCATTTTACGAGCAGTACTTC
>TRBV5-1|-|TRBJ2-7|-
CASSLAPGTGRHEQYF
TGCGCCAGCAGTCTCGCCCCCGGGACGGGGCGCCACGAGCAGTACTTC
>TRBV28|-|TRBJ2-1|TRBD1
CASSFVRTGNSSEQFF
TGTGCCAGCAGTTTTGTCCGGACAGGGAATTCTAGTGAGCAGTTCTTC
>TRBV4-2|-|TRBJ2-1|TRBD2
CASSQASGRAFHEQFF
TGTGCCAGCAGCCAAGCTAGCGGGAGGGCGTTTCATGAGCAGTTCTTC
>TRBV18|-|TRBJ2-1|TRBD1
CASSPIWDRAYEQFF
TGTGCCAGCTCACCCATCTGGGACAGGGCCTATGAGCAGTTCTTC
>TRBV9|-|TRBJ1-1|-
CASSVGVERTEAFF
TGTGCCAGCAGCGTAGGGGTGGAACGGACAGAAGCTTTCTTT
>TRBV4-3|-|TRBJ1-5|-
CASSQDQRGDQPQHF
TGCGCCAGCAGCCAAGATCAGAGGGGCGATCAGCCCCAGCATTTT
>TRBV27|-|TRBJ2-1|TRBD2
CASSLSKSGSLNEQFF
TGTGCCAGCAGTTTATCGAAAAGCGGGAGCTTGAATGAGCAGTTCTTC
>TRBV7-8|once|TRBJ2-5|-
CASSLFRGARRETQYF
TGTGCCAGCAGCTTATTTAGGGGGGCGAGGAGAGAGACCCAGTACTTC
>TRBV5-4|-|TRBJ2-5|-
CASSPRNGIFETQYF
TGCGCCAGCAGCCCTCGAAACGGGATATTCGAGACCCAGTACTTC
>TRBV4-1|-|TRBJ2-2|TRBD2
CASSQDQGREGTGELFF
TGCGCCAGCAGCCAAGATCAGGGCAGGGAGGGGACCGGGGAGCTGTTTTTT
>TRBV13|-|TRBJ2-4|TRBD2
CASSPGRGGENIQYF
TGTGCCAGCAGCCCTGGGCGCGGGGGGGAGAACATTCAGTACTTC
>TRBV6-6|-|TRBJ2-7|-
CASGTRLYPWCF
TGTGCCAGCGGGACTCGCCTGTACCCTTGGTGCTTC
>TRBV2|few|TRBJ2-7|-
CASSYAQYRTF
TGTGCCAGCAGTTACGCACAGTACCGTACCTTC
>TRBV6-5|few|TRBJ1-4|-
CASSYSDSLHEKLFF
TGTGCCAGCAGTTACTCGGACTCGTTGCATGAAAAACTGTTTTTT
>TRBV2|-|TRBJ2-3|-
CASSGQVSDTQYF
TGTGCCAGCAGTGGACAGGTCTCAGATACGCAGTATTTT
>TRBV6-6|once|TRBJ2-7|-
CASSYIGVSYEQYF
TGTGCCAGCAGTTATATAGGCGTCTCCTACGAGCAGTACTTC
>TRBV4-1|-|TRBJ2-3|TRBD2
CASSQDPPGLVTDTQYF
TGCGCCAGCAGCCAAGATCCCCCTGGACTAGTCACAGATACGCAGTATTTT
>TRBV5-4|-|TRBJ2-1|-
CASSGGLGGDEQFF
TGTGCCAGCAGCGGCGGACTAGGGGGCGATGAGCAGTTCTTC
>TRBV4-1|-|TRBJ2-7|-
CASSQDYGREGAYEQYF
TGCGCCAGCAGCCAAGATTACGGCAGGGAGGGGGCCTACGAGCAGTACTTC
>TRBV7-2|-|TRBJ2-3|TRBD1
CASSLPKTGTGVADTQYF
TGTGCCAGCAGCTTACCAAAAACCGGGACAGGGGTGGCAGATACGCAGTATTTT
>TRBV5-1|once|TRBJ1-1|TRBD1
CASSLDRGLTEAFF
TGCGCCAGCAGCTTGGACAGGGGGCTGACTGAAGCTTTCTTT
>TRBV5-1|-|TRBJ1-1|-
CASSLAPEVTEAFF
TGCGCCAGCAGCTTGGCGCCAGAAGTAACTGAAGCTTTCTTT
>TRBV7-9|-|TRBJ2-1|-
CASSVLGRNEQFF
TGTGCCAGCAGCGTACTTGGTCGCAATGAGCAGTTCTTC
>TRBV4-1|-|TRBJ2-4|-
CASRDSSGSSKNIQYF
TGCGCCAGCAGGGACAGTAGCGGGTCTTCCAAAAACATTCAGTACTTC
>TRBV5-1|-|TRBJ2-7|-
CASSLANSPAGEQYF
TGCGCCAGCAGCTTGGCCAACAGCCCAGCAGGGGAGCAGTACTTC
>TRBV11-2|-|TRBJ1-4|TRBD1
CASRNRGPNEKLFF
TGTGCCAGCAGGAACAGGGGGCCTAATGAAAAACTGTTTTTT
>TRBV2|-|TRBJ2-5|-
CASSGRGDGLGTQYF
TGTGCCAGCAGTGGTCGAGGGGATGGGTTGGGGACCCAGTACTTC